What follows are 32 T cell receptor beta chains derived from one specimen sequenced in a study of blood T cell repertoires in COVID-19. The data were produced by immunoSEQ multiplex PCR, yet TCRdb's version contains in-frame clones alone and is incomplete. Of over 60,000 clones listed, more than 85% are singletons. Sample: peripheral blood. The origin of the receptors is a man in his sixties or seventies with acute or convalescent COVID-19.

This clone was found a few times. V usage is TRBV14 and J usage is TRBJ2-7, with TRBD1 matching over 12 bases. CDR3 length: 13 amino acids. Germline CDR1 SGHDN, CDR2 FVKESK. J was trimmed by 9 bases and V by 1 base; bases with no gene match: 1. As DNA, the CDR3 is TGTGCCAGCAGCCAAGGGGACAGGGGGCTGCAGTACTTC. The encoded protein is CASSQGDRGLQYF.

This clone was counted once. The gene calls are TRBV27 and TRBJ2-5; D might be TRBD1 (6 bases). V lost 0 bases to trimming and J lost 5 bases, with 10 bases between them. Germline values: CDR1 MNHEY, CDR2 SMNVEV (reference sequence). The CDR3 contains 14 residues. CDR3 DNA: TGTGCCAGCAGTTTATCGGGGGCGATGGAGACCCAGTACTTC. This sequence encodes CASSLSGAMETQYF.

The chain carries TRBV10-3 and TRBJ1-2; 12 bases map to TRBD1. Unmatched junction bases numbered 6, after V lost 9 bases and J lost 4 bases. The CDR3 runs to 14 residues. Germline-derived CDR1 and CDR2 are ENHRY and SYGVKD. The CDR3 loop is CAIMGQGATYGYTF. CDR3 nucleotide sequence: TGTGCCATTATGGGACAGGGGGCGACCTATGGCTACACCTTC.

The chain couples TRBV5-1 to TRBJ1-5, with D perhaps matching TRBD1 (5 bases). Germline-derived CDR1 and CDR2 are SGHRS and YFSETQ. The CDR3 runs 15 residues. V was cut by 0 bases and J by 0 bases, with 7 bases left in between. The CDR3 is CASSLEGDSNQPQHF. DNA of the CDR3: TGCGCCAGCAGCTTGGAAGGGGATAGCAATCAGCCCCAGCATTTT.

The chain couples TRBV7-3 to TRBJ2-1; TRBD2 is a possible D gene (5 bases). Germline CDR1 is SGHTA and CDR2 is FQGTGA. CDR3 length: 15 residues. Trimming cost V 5 bases and J 4 bases, with 15 bases left between them. The CDR3 region has the DNA TGTGCCAGCAGCAAAATGAGCGGAGCGTACAATGAGCAGTTCTTC. Its translation: CASSKMSGAYNEQFF.

This chain uses TRBV6-5 with TRBJ1-1; 7 bases line up with TRBD1. CDR3 length equals 13 residues. Trimming at V came to 4 bases and at J to 4 bases, leaving 3 bases not matched to a gene. Germline V lookup: CDR1 MNHEY, CDR2 SVGAGI. CDR3 sequence reads: CASSSSGGTEAFF. CDR3 bases: TGTGCCAGCAGTTCATCAGGGGGCACTGAAGCTTTCTTT.

The J gene is TRBJ2-7, the V gene TRBV6-2 or TRBV6-3, with 9 bases aligning to TRBD2. Trimming removed 4 bases from V and 4 bases from J; junction bases left unmatched: 14. The CDR3 has 17 amino acids. Germline V CDR1 and CDR2: MNHEY, SVGEGT. Here the CDR3 reads CASSLRSGGRAVYEQYF. CDR3 DNA: TGTGCCAGCAGTTTACGTTCCGGCGGGAGGGCCGTTTACGAGCAGTACTTC.

CDR3 protein: CASREETNVLTF. DNA for the CDR3: TGCGCCAGCAGGGAGGAAACCAACGTCCTGACTTTC. This chain connects TRBV5-1 to TRBJ2-6; TRBD2 is a possible D gene (5 bases). This CDR3 comprises 12 residues. V gave up 5 bases and J gave up 8 bases, with 8 bases separating them. The germline gives CDR1 SGHRS, CDR2 YFSETQ.

The rearrangement uses TRBV11-2 and TRBJ1-1; D might be TRBD1 (6 bases). The CDR3 length is 15 residues. Per the germline V gene, CDR1 is SGHAT and CDR2 is FQNNGV. V was trimmed by 0 bases and J by 4 bases, leaving 12 bases between them. DNA for the CDR3: TGTGCCAGCAGCTTAGAGAGGAGGGGGGGCACTGAAGCTTTCTTT. Residues: CASSLERRGGTEAFF.

CDR3 nucleotides: TGTGCCAGCAGCCAAGGTTGGGCAGGGGGCCAGCCCCAGCATTTT. Translated, it gives CASSQGWAGGQPQHF. This rearrangement joins TRBV4-2 to TRBJ1-5, with 8 bases matching TRBD1. This CDR3 comprises 15 residues. The germline gives CDR1 LGHNA, CDR2 YNFKEQ. Trimming cost V 1 base and J 7 bases; bases outside gene matches: 6.

The chain is built from TRBV11-3 and TRBJ1-2; D is ambiguous. Germline CDR1 and CDR2: SGHNT and YENEEA. This CDR3 is built from 15 residues. Trimming removed 4 bases from V and 6 bases from J, with 18 bases in between. DNA for the CDR3: TGTGCCAGCAGCTACCCCGGGGAGGTTTTTAATGGCTACACCTTC. Encoded protein: CASSYPGEVFNGYTF.

The chain carries TRBV5-6 and TRBJ1-1; D gene ambiguous. The CDR3 is 13 amino acids. Germline V lookup: CDR1 SGHDT, CDR2 YYEEEE. V lost 1 base, J lost 6 bases, and 10 bases lay in between. The CDR3 DNA reads as TGTGCCAGCAGCTTGCGAGCGAGATCTGAAGCTTTCTTT. This sequence encodes CASSLRARSEAFF. Combining the CDR3 with reference TRBV5-6 and TRBJ1-1 gives the whole variable domain DAGVTQSPTHLIKTRGQQVTLRCSPKSGHDTVSWYQQALGQGPQFIFQYYEEEERQRGNFPDRFSGHQFPNYSSELNVNALLLGDSALYLCASSLRARSEAFFGQGTRLTVV.

The V and J genes are TRBV3-1 (or the pseudogene TRBV3-2) and TRBJ1-2; 12 positions agree with TRBD1. Germline V gene sequence: CDR1 LGHDT, CDR2 YNNKEL (reference sequence). The J segment lost 8 bases and the V segment lost 0 bases, leaving 7 bases of the junction unmatched. The CDR3 sequence is 16 residues long. The chain's CDR3 is CASSQEMGQGAGGYTF. The DNA for the CDR3 is TGTGCCAGCAGCCAAGAAATGGGACAGGGGGCTGGGGGCTACACCTTC.

The chain joins TRBV9 to TRBJ1-6; no clear D. Germline CDR1 and CDR2: SGDLS and YYNGEE. Trimming shortened V by 0 bases and J by 10 bases, and 14 bases separated the two germline ends. The CDR3 spans 15 residues. CDR3 in DNA: TGTGCCAGCAGCGTAGAGATGAGGGATGGGTCACCCCTCCACTTT. It translates to CASSVEMRDGSPLHF.

This rearrangement joins TRBV10-1 to TRBJ2-7, with D hard to call. Trimming removed 3 bases from V and 2 bases from J, with 17 bases in between. CDR1 is WNHNN, CDR2 SYGVQD, per germline (reference sequence). This CDR3 region has 16 residues. As DNA, the CDR3 is TGCGCCAGCAGTGAAATACGCAGCGTTGGTGCCTACGAGCAGTACTTC. Translation gives CASSEIRSVGAYEQYF.

The CDR3 DNA follows: TGTGCCAGCAGCCCCCGGGACTTTTCGGTTAAGTTCTTC. Protein: CASSPRDFSVKFF. This chain links TRBV11-3 with TRBJ2-1; D may be TRBD2 (6 bases). Trimming shortened V by 5 bases and J by 14 bases, and 19 bases separated the two germline ends. The germline CDR1 and CDR2 sequences are SGHNT and YENEEA. The CDR3 is made up of 13 amino acids.

The chain employs TRBV6-5 and TRBJ2-7; the D gene is possibly TRBD2 (5 bases). Trimming pared 5 bases from V and 1 base from J, leaving 12 bases between. The CDR3 loop spans 14 amino acids. The V gene's germline CDR1 is MNHEY and CDR2 SVGAGI. The CDR3 nucleotides are TGTGCCAGCAGTCCCGGGATCGCGTCCTACGAGCAGTACTTC. Amino acids: CASSPGIASYEQYF.

J is TRBJ2-2 and V is TRBV19, with 9 positions matching TRBD2. This CDR3 is built from 16 residues. Losses at the gene ends were 6 bases for V and 5 bases for J; bases not matched to a gene: 10. Per germline, CDR1 LNHDA and CDR2 SQIVND (reference sequence). CDR3 sequence (DNA): TGTGCCAGTAGCCGTTCTAGCGGGGTTGGGACCGGGGAGCTGTTTTTT. Protein product: CASSRSSGVGTGELFF.

The chain couples TRBV1 to TRBJ1-1; the D call in the table, TRBD1, was not verified against the DNA. TRBV1 is designated a pseudogene. This CDR3 region has 18 residues. The CDR3 here is CTSSQLRTRLLIGAEAFF. CDR3 bases: TGCACCAGCAGCCAGCTACGGACAAGACTCCTGATTGGAGCTGAAGCTTTCTTT.

This clone was counted only a few times. V is TRBV5-4 and J is TRBJ2-1, with a possible D match to TRBD2 (5 bases). The V end lost 2 bases, the J end lost 1 base, and 7 bases lay between the germline ends. Germline V gives CDR1 SGHNT, CDR2 YYREEE (reference sequence). This CDR3 has 14 amino acids. CDR3 nucleotides: TGTGCCAGCAGCTTTCCGGGATCCTACAATGAGCAGTTCTTC. Translated, it gives CASSFPGSYNEQFF. The full variable domain, with the rest looked up from reference TRBV5-4 and TRBJ2-1, is ETGVTQSPTHLIKTRGQQVTLRCSSQSGHNTVSWYQQALGQGPQFIFQYYREEENGRGNFPPRFSGLQFPNYSSELNVNALELDDSALYLCASSFPGSYNEQFFGPGTRLTVL.

The chain couples TRBV15 to TRBJ2-1; the match to TRBD2 covers 13 bases. Germline CDR1 LNHNV, CDR2 YYDKDF (reference sequence). CDR3 size: 19 residues. V trimming: 1 base; J trimming: 4 bases; junction bases outside the gene matches: 10. In nucleotides, the CDR3 is TGTGCCACCAGCAGAGTGGGGACTAGCGGGACCAGTCCTTACAATGAGCAGTTCTTC. This translates into CATSRVGTSGTSPYNEQFF.

The rearrangement joins TRBV30 to TRBJ1-2; D possibly corresponds to TRBD1 (5 bases). The germline CDR1 and CDR2 sequences are GTSNPN and SVGIG (reference sequence). V was trimmed by 1 base and J by 1 base, leaving 10 bases between them. This CDR3 is 14 amino acids long. The CDR3: CAWSGQTFNYGYTF. The CDR3, as DNA: TGTGCCTGGAGTGGACAGACATTTAACTATGGCTACACCTTC.

A single count supports this clone. This sequence joins TRBV6-5 and TRBJ1-2; 9 bases map to TRBD1. The CDR3 consists of 14 residues. Germline CDR1 is MNHEY and CDR2 is SVGAGI. Losses at the gene ends were 7 bases for V and 6 bases for J; bases not matched to a gene: 9. CDR3 amino acids: CASTDRDREDGYTF. The CDR3 nucleotides are TGTGCCAGCACCGACCGGGACAGGGAGGATGGCTACACCTTC.

The chain is built from TRBV14 and TRBJ1-2, with no clear D. The CDR3 covers 12 residues. Trimming removed 0 bases from V and 4 bases from J, with 3 bases in between. CDR1 SGHDN and CDR2 FVKESK come from the germline V gene. DNA of the CDR3: TGTGCCAGCAGCCAAGAGGCCTATGGCTACACCTTC. This sequence encodes CASSQEAYGYTF. Using reference TRBV14 and TRBJ1-2 for the parts outside the CDR3, the full variable domain is EAGVTQFPSHSVIEKGQTVTLRCDPISGHDNLYWYRRVMGKEIKFLLHFVKESKQDESGMPNNRFLAERTGGTYSTLKVQPAELEDSGVYFCASSQEAYGYTFGSGTRLTVV.

This rearrangement joins TRBV6-1 to TRBJ1-2; TRBD1 matches at 9 bases. The CDR3 loop spans 15 amino acids. V was pared by 0 bases and J by 4 bases, with 3 bases of the junction left unmatched. Germline lookup yields CDR1 MNHNS and CDR2 SASEGT. CDR3 nucleotides: TGTGCCAGCAGTGAAGCCCCGGGACAGGGCTATGGCTACACCTTC. Translated, it gives CASSEAPGQGYGYTF.

V usage is TRBV5-4 and J usage is TRBJ2-7; D may be TRBD2 (5 bases). The CDR3 consists of 15 residues. CDR1 is SGHNT and CDR2 is YYREEE in the germline V gene (reference sequence). V was cut by 3 bases and J by 5 bases, with 18 bases left in between. The CDR3: CASSSPSPGRNEQYF. CDR3 DNA sequence: TGTGCCAGCAGCTCTCCTAGCCCGGGTCGAAACGAGCAGTACTTC.

The V and J genes are TRBV3-1 (or the pseudogene TRBV3-2) and TRBJ2-3; no reliable D call. Germline CDR1 LGHDT, CDR2 YNNKEL (reference sequence). The CDR3 runs to 12 residues. Trimming took off 1 base at V and 5 bases at J, with 4 bases between the two ends. The CDR3 loop is CASSQVRDTQYF. The CDR3 nucleotides are TGTGCCAGCAGCCAAGTCCGAGATACGCAGTATTTT.

V is TRBV10-3 and J is TRBJ1-6; TRBD1 might be the D (5 bases). The CDR3 is made up of 15 amino acids. Deletions cut 3 bases from V and 4 bases from J, with 10 bases between. In germline, CDR1 is ENHRY, CDR2 SYGVKD. CDR3 loop: CAISDGGGYNSPLHF. Here the CDR3 DNA reads TGTGCCATCAGTGACGGGGGAGGGTATAATTCACCCCTCCACTTT.

CDR3 residues: CASSYSGHGYTF. Written as DNA, the CDR3 is TGTGCCAGCAGTTACTCGGGCCATGGCTACACCTTC. The rearrangement joins TRBV6-5 to TRBJ1-2; unclear D gene. Trimming took off 0 bases at V and 6 bases at J, with 5 bases between the two ends. The CDR3 is made up of 12 amino acids. Germline V gene lookup returns CDR1 MNHEY and CDR2 SVGAGI.

This clone was seen a single time. The V and J genes are TRBV6-6 and TRBJ2-7; tentatively, D is TRBD2 (6 bases). Between the trimmed V and J ends, which lost 6 bases and 3 bases, there was a span of 12 bases. The CDR3 is 13 residues long. Per germline, CDR1 MNHNY and CDR2 SVGAGI (reference sequence). CDR3 bases: TGTGCCAGCAGAGGAGGGGTGGGCTACGAGCAGTACTTC. This codes for CASRGGVGYEQYF.

The CDR3, as DNA: TGCGCCAGCAGCTTGGCAGGGCAGCACGAACAGCCCCAGCATTTT. The encoded protein is CASSLAGQHEQPQHF. The chain recombines TRBV5-1 with TRBJ1-5, with D possibly TRBD1 on 5 matching bases. This CDR3 spans 15 amino acids. Trimming removed 0 bases from V and 7 bases from J, with 14 bases in between. CDR1 and CDR2 from the germline V gene are SGHRS and YFSETQ.

The chain employs TRBV5-1 and TRBJ2-6, with D possibly TRBD1 on 5 matching bases. The germline V gene has CDR1 SGHRS and CDR2 YFSETQ. V gave up 0 bases and J gave up 2 bases, with 9 bases separating them. CDR3 size: 16 residues. The CDR3 loop reads CASSLVPRAGANVLTF. In DNA, the CDR3 is TGCGCCAGCAGCTTGGTTCCCAGGGCTGGGGCCAACGTCCTGACTTTC.